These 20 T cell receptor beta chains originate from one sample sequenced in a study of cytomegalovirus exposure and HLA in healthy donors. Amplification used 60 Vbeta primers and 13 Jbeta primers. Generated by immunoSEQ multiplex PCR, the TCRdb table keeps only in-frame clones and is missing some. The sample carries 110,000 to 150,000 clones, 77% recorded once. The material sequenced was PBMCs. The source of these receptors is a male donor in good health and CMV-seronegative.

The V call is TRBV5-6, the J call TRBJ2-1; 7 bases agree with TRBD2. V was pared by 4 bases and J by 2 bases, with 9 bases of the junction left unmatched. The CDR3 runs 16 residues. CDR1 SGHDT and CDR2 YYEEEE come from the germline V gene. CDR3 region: CASSAQASGTYNEQFF. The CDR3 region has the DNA TGTGCCAGCAGCGCCCAGGCTAGCGGAACCTACAATGAGCAGTTCTTC. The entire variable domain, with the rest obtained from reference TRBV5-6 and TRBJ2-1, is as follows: DAGVTQSPTHLIKTRGQQVTLRCSPKSGHDTVSWYQQALGQGPQFIFQYYEEEERQRGNFPDRFSGHQFPNYSSELNVNALLLGDSALYLCASSAQASGTYNEQFFGPGTRLTVL.

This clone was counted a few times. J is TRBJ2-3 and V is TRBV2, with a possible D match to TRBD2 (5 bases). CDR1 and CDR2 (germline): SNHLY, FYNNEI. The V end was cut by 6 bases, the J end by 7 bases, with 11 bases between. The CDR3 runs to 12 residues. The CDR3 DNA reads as TGTGCCAGCAGGGCCACTAGAAATACGCAGTATTTT. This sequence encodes CASRATRNTQYF.

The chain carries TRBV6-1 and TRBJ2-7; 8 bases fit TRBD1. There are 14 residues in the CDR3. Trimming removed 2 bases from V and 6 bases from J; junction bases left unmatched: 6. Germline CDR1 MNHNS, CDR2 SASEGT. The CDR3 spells CASSEWSGGGEQYF. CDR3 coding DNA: TGTGCCAGCAGTGAATGGTCAGGGGGCGGCGAGCAGTACTTC.

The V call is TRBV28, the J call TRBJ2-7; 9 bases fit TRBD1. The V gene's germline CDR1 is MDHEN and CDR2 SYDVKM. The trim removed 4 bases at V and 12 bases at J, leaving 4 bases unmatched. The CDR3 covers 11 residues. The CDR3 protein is CASSSGTGPYF. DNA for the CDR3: TGTGCCAGCAGTTCCGGGACAGGGCCGTACTTC.

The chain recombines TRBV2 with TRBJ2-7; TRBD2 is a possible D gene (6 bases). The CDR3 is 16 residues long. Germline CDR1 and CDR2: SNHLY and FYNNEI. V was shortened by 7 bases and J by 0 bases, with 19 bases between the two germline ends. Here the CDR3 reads CASTKERSSVSYEQYF. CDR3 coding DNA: TGTGCCAGCACCAAGGAGAGGTCTAGCGTCTCCTACGAGCAGTACTTC.

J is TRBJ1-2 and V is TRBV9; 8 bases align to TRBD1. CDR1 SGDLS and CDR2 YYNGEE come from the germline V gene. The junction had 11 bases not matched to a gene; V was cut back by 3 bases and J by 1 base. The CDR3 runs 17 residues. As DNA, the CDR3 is TGTGCCAGCAGCGGGACAGGGCTGCAACCCTTTAACTATGGCTACACCTTC. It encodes CASSGTGLQPFNYGYTF.

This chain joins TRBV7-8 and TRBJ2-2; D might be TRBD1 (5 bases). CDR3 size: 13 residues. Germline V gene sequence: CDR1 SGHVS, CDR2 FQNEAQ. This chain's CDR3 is CATLGATTGELFF. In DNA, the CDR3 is TGTGCGACTCTTGGGGCCACCACCGGGGAGCTGTTTTTT. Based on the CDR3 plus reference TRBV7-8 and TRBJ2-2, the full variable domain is GAGVSQSPRYKVAKRGQDVALRCDPISGHVSLFWYQQALGQGPEFLTYFQNEAQLDKSGLPSDRFFAERPEGSVSTLKIQRTQQEDSAVYLCATLGATTGELFFGEGSRLTVL.

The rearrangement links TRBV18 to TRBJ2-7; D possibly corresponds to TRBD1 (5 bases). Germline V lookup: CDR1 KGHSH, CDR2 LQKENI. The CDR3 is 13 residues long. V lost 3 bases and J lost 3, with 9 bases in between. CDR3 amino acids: CASSPSQGYEQYF. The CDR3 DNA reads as TGTGCCAGCTCACCTTCCCAGGGCTACGAGCAGTACTTC.

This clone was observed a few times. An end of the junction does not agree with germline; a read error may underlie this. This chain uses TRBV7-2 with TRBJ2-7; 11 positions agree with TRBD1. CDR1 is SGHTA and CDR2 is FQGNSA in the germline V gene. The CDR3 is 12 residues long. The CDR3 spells CASSRTGGGRSF. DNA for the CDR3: TGTGCCAGCAGCCGGACAGGGGGCGGTAGAAGCTTC.

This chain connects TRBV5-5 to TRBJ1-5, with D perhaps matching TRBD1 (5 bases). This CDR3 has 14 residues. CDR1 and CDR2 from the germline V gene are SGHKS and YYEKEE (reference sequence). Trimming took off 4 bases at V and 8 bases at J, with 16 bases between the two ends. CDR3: CASSRDSVYEPQHF. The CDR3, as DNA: TGTGCCAGCAGCCGAGACAGCGTATATGAGCCCCAGCATTTT.

The CDR3 spells CASSQDAAHRGNQPQHF. CDR3 coding DNA: TGCGCCAGCAGCCAAGATGCTGCCCACAGGGGCAATCAGCCCCAGCATTTT. The chain has TRBV4-1 and TRBJ1-5, with D perhaps matching TRBD1 (6 bases). The V gene's germline CDR1 is MGHRA and CDR2 YSYEKL. Deletions cut 0 bases from V and 2 bases from J, with 14 bases between. The CDR3 is made up of 17 amino acids.

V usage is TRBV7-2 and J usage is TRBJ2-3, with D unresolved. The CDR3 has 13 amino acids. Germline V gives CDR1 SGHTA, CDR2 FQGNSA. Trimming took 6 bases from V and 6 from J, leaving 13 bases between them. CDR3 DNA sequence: TGTGCCAGCAGACTCACCCCGAGGGATACGCAGTATTTT. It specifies CASRLTPRDTQYF.

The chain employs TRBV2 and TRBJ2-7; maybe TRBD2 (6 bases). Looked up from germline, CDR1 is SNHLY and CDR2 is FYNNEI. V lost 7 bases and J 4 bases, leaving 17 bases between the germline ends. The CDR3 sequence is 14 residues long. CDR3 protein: CASTHGREFYEQYF. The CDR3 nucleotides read TGTGCCAGCACCCATGGACGGGAGTTTTACGAGCAGTACTTC.

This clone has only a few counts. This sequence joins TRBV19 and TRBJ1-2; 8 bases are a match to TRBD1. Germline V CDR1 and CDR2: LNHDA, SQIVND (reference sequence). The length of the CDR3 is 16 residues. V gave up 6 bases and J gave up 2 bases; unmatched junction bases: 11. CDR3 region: CASRVSRTGWNYGYTF. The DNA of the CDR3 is TGTGCCAGTAGGGTTAGCAGGACAGGGTGGAACTATGGCTACACCTTC.

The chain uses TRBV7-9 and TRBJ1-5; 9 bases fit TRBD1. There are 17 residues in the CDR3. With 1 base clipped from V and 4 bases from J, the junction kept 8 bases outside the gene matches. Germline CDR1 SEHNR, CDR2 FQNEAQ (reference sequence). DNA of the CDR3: TGTGCCAGCAGCTTAGTATCCGGGACAGGGAATAATCAGCCCCAGCATTTT. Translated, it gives CASSLVSGTGNNQPQHF.

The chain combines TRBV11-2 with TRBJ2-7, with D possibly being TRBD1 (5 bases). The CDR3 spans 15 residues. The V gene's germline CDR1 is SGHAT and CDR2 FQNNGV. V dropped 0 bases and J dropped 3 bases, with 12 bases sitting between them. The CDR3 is CASSLEAGSNYEQYF. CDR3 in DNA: TGTGCCAGCAGCTTAGAGGCAGGGTCAAACTACGAGCAGTACTTC.

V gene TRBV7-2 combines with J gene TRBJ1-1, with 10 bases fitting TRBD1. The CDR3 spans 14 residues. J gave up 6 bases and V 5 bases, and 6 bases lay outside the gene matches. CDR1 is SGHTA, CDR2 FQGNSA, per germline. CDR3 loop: CASSERQGASEAFF. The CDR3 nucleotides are TGTGCCAGCAGCGAAAGACAGGGGGCCTCTGAAGCTTTCTTT.

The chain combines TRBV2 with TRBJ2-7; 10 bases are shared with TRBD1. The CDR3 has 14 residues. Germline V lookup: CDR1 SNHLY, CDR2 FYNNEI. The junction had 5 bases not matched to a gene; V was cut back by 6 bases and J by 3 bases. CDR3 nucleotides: TGTGCCAGCAGGGCCGGGACAGGGGTCTACGAGCAGTACTTC. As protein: CASRAGTGVYEQYF.

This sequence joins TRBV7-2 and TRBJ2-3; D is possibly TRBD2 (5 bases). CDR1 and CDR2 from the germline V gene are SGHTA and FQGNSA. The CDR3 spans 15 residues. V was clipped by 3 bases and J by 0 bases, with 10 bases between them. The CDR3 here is CASSLEATSTDTQYF. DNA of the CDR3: TGTGCCAGCAGCTTGGAGGCCACTAGCACAGATACGCAGTATTTT.

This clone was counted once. The CDR3 region is CASSRRASGGNYEQYF. CDR3 in DNA: TGTGCCAGCAGCCGGCGCGCTAGCGGGGGGAACTACGAGCAGTACTTC. The chain combines TRBV13 with TRBJ2-5; 11 positions match TRBD2. The better agreement between TRBJ2-7 and the DNA end casts doubt on the J call. The CDR3 has 16 amino acids. Germline V CDR1 and CDR2: PRHDT, FYEKMQ (reference sequence).